Shown below are 31 T cell receptor beta chains from a single sample sequenced in a study of blood T cell repertoires in COVID-19. Method: immunoSEQ multiplex PCR; TCRdb's copy keeps in-frame clones and lacks some. The data hold roughly 120,000 clones, with around 87% observed a single time. The sample consisted of peripheral blood. Source of these receptors: a human donor in a cohort sampled during active COVID-19.

This sequence joins TRBV19 and TRBJ1-2, with 10 bases identical to TRBD1. Germline V CDR1 and CDR2: LNHDA, SQIVND (reference sequence). Germline trimming cut 9 bases from V and 4 bases from J; bases unmatched to any gene: 14. This CDR3 is built from 16 residues. CDR3 protein: CASRQGAQFWSYGYTF. The CDR3 coding sequence is TGTGCCAGCCGACAGGGGGCGCAATTCTGGTCCTATGGCTACACCTTC.

The rearrangement links TRBV10-3 to TRBJ1-5; 11 nucleotides agree with TRBD1. The V and J ends lost 3 bases and 7 bases, in that order; junction bases with no gene match: 5. This CDR3 has 15 amino acids. Germline V gives CDR1 ENHRY, CDR2 SYGVKD. CDR3 nucleotide sequence: TGTGCCATCAGTGACCGGACAGGGGGCGGCCAGCCCCAGCATTTT. Encoded protein: CAISDRTGGGQPQHF.

This clone was seen more than once but under ten times. The rearrangement joins TRBV6-5 to TRBJ1-4, with D possibly TRBD1 on 5 matching bases. Germline lookup yields CDR1 MNHEY and CDR2 SVGAGI. The V and J ends lost 4 bases and 0 bases respectively, with 9 bases between them. The CDR3 extends over 15 amino acids. CDR3 in DNA: TGTGCCAGCAGTTGGACATTCGCAACTAATGAAAAACTGTTTTTT. This codes for CASSWTFATNEKLFF.

The V gene is TRBV29-1, the J gene TRBJ2-1, with D perhaps matching TRBD1 (6 bases). The length of the CDR3 is 11 residues. CDR1 and CDR2 from the germline V gene are SQVTM and ANQGSEA. The ends were cut back, 6 bases at V and 4 bases at J, with 7 bases in the middle. The DNA of the CDR3 is TGCAGCGTGGACAGTTACAATGAGCAGTTCTTC. Amino acid sequence: CSVDSYNEQFF.

The rearrangement links TRBV15 to TRBJ2-5; D ambiguous. CDR3 length: 15 residues. V gave up 0 bases and J gave up 2 bases, with 10 bases separating them. Germline V gene lookup returns CDR1 LNHNV and CDR2 YYDKDF (reference sequence). The CDR3 DNA reads TGTGCCACCAGCAGAGATCGTGCACAGCAAGAGACCCAGTACTTC. This sequence encodes CATSRDRAQQETQYF.

CDR3 sequence: CASSQRQGSGSYEQYF. Here the CDR3 DNA reads TGTGCCAGCAGCCAGCGACAGGGAAGTGGCTCCTACGAGCAGTACTTC. The chain has TRBV11-2 and TRBJ2-7; TRBD1 agrees at 7 bases. Germline lookup yields CDR1 SGHAT and CDR2 FQNNGV. V dropped 5 bases and J dropped 0; count of bases not matched to a gene: 10. CDR3 length equals 16 residues.

This chain links TRBV7-9 with TRBJ2-5; TRBD2 matches at 7 bases. The germline V gene encodes CDR1 SEHNR and CDR2 FQNEAQ (reference sequence). There are 14 residues in the CDR3. Losses at the gene ends were 2 bases for V and 1 base for J; bases not matched to a gene: 1. The CDR3 reads CASSLWGGQETQYF. The CDR3, as DNA: TGTGCCAGCAGCTTATGGGGGGGCCAAGAGACCCAGTACTTC.

This chain joins TRBV3-1 (or the pseudogene TRBV3-2) and TRBJ1-2; D possibly corresponds to TRBD1 (6 bases). The V gene's germline CDR1 is LGHDT and CDR2 YNNKEL (reference sequence). The CDR3 is made up of 16 amino acids. V shed 1 base and J shed 3 bases, with 15 bases lying between them. The CDR3, as DNA: TGTGCCAGCAGCCAAGTGGGGGCCTTCGAGCACTATGGCTACACCTTC. This encodes CASSQVGAFEHYGYTF.

The chain recombines TRBV5-6 with TRBJ1-6; D possibly corresponds to TRBD1 (5 bases). The CDR3 consists of 17 residues. Per germline, CDR1 SGHDT and CDR2 YYEEEE. Trimming took off 0 bases at V and 4 bases at J, with 14 bases between the two ends. CDR3 in amino acids: CASSLGQGTSYNSPLHF. The CDR3 DNA reads TGTGCCAGCAGCTTGGGTCAGGGAACCTCATATAATTCACCCCTCCACTTT.

The chain carries TRBV6-2 or TRBV6-3 and TRBJ2-7, with 9 positions matching TRBD1. V trimming: 5 bases; J trimming: 1 base; junction bases outside the gene matches: 6. This CDR3 region has 15 residues. Germline V gene sequence: CDR1 MNHEY, CDR2 SVGEGT. Here the CDR3 reads CASSSTGGMSYEQYF. CDR3 nucleotide sequence: TGTGCCAGCAGTAGCACAGGGGGCATGTCCTACGAGCAGTACTTC.

The chain is built from TRBV20-1 and TRBJ1-5; maybe TRBD1 (5 bases). The CDR3 covers 11 residues. The V gene's germline CDR1 is DFQATT and CDR2 SNEGSKA (reference sequence). The V and J ends lost 6 bases and 7 bases respectively, with 10 bases between them. The CDR3 reads CSANRGQPQHF. CDR3 nucleotides: TGCAGTGCCAATCGGGGGCAGCCCCAGCATTTT.

CDR3 bases: TGTGCCAGCAGTGTGGAGGGGAGGACTGAAGCTTTCTTT. This translates into CASSVEGRTEAFF. The chain recombines TRBV2 with TRBJ1-1, with a possible D match to TRBD1 (5 bases). Germline V gene lookup returns CDR1 SNHLY and CDR2 FYNNEI. Trimming shortened V by 4 bases and J by 5 bases, and 11 bases separated the two germline ends. This CDR3 has 13 amino acids.

This clone showed up just once. The J gene is TRBJ1-2, the V gene TRBV5-1; no reliable D call. V was pared by 0 bases and J by 0 bases, with 18 bases between. CDR1 is SGHRS, CDR2 YFSETQ, per germline. There are 18 residues in the CDR3. The CDR3 spells CASSLAGSSVPSNYGYTF. Here the CDR3 DNA reads TGCGCCAGCAGCTTGGCGGGTTCCTCAGTCCCATCTAACTATGGCTACACCTTC.

The chain couples TRBV6-5 to TRBJ2-2; 8 nucleotides agree with TRBD1. Per germline, CDR1 MNHEY and CDR2 SVGAGI. V lost 4 bases to trimming and J lost 1 base; unmatched junction nucleotides: 5. The CDR3 has 16 amino acids. The CDR3 region is CASSWPGTGNTGELFF. CDR3 DNA sequence: TGTGCCAGCAGTTGGCCGGGGACAGGGAACACCGGGGAGCTGTTTTTT.

The chain couples TRBV7-2 to TRBJ2-2, with a possible D match to TRBD2 (5 bases). The CDR3 runs to 15 residues. CDR1 SGHTA and CDR2 FQGNSA come from the germline V gene. V lost 5 bases, J lost 1 base, and 11 bases lay in between. CDR3 sequence reads: CASSTTRQNTGELFF. Written as DNA, the CDR3 is TGTGCCAGCAGCACAACTAGGCAGAACACCGGGGAGCTGTTTTTT.

V and J are TRBV11-3 and TRBJ1-6; D is perhaps TRBD1 (6 bases). This CDR3 spans 16 amino acids. V dropped 4 bases and J dropped 10 bases, with 20 bases sitting between them. The germline gives CDR1 SGHNT, CDR2 YENEEA. The CDR3 reads CASSSQGPELGSPLHF. The DNA for the CDR3 is TGTGCCAGCAGCTCTCAGGGGCCTGAGTTAGGATCACCCCTCCACTTT.

The chain combines TRBV19 with TRBJ1-1; D is unresolved. V lost 2 bases and J lost 5, with 9 bases in between. The CDR3 length is 13 residues. CDR1 and CDR2 from the germline V gene are LNHDA and SQIVND (reference sequence). The CDR3 bases are TGTGCCAGTAGTATAAAAAGGGAGACTGAAGCTTTCTTT. Amino acid sequence: CASSIKRETEAFF.

The chain joins TRBV5-1 to TRBJ2-2, with 9 bases that match TRBD1. J was trimmed by 0 bases and V by 4 bases; bases with no gene match: 4. This CDR3 contains 16 residues. The germline CDR1 and CDR2 sequences are SGHRS and YFSETQ. The chain's CDR3 is CASSGGQGANTGELFF. The CDR3 DNA follows: TGCGCCAGCAGCGGGGGACAGGGCGCGAACACCGGGGAGCTGTTTTTT.

This sequence joins TRBV5-4 and TRBJ1-6; D is uncertain. V lost 0 bases, J lost 10 bases, and 14 bases lay in between. CDR1 is SGHNT, CDR2 YYREEE, per germline (reference sequence). There are 15 residues in the CDR3. The CDR3 DNA reads as TGTGCCAGCAGCTTGGCCGTTTCAGGAATCTCACCCCTCCACTTT. It codes for CASSLAVSGISPLHF.

The chain is built from TRBV14 and TRBJ2-5, with 11 bases fitting TRBD2. Looked up from germline, CDR1 is SGHDN and CDR2 is FVKESK. CDR3 length equals 15 residues. V gave up 4 bases and J gave up 5 bases; unmatched junction bases: 6. The CDR3 DNA sequence: TGTGCCAGCAGCCGATTAGCGGGGGGGCCCGAGACCCAGTACTTC. Translation: CASSRLAGGPETQYF. Full variable domain (remainder filled in from reference TRBV14 and TRBJ2-5): EAGVTQFPSHSVIEKGQTVTLRCDPISGHDNLYWYRRVMGKEIKFLLHFVKESKQDESGMPNNRFLAERTGGTYSTLKVQPAELEDSGVYFCASSRLAGGPETQYFGPGTRLLVL.

This chain joins TRBV12-5 and TRBJ2-2, with D unclear. Trimming took off 2 bases at V and 6 bases at J, with 7 bases between the two ends. The germline V gene encodes CDR1 LGHNT and CDR2 FRNRAP. This CDR3 region has 13 residues. The CDR3 region is CASGLMGSGELFF. CDR3 coding DNA: TGTGCTAGTGGTTTGATGGGCTCCGGGGAGCTGTTTTTT.

The chain combines TRBV7-9 with TRBJ1-1; a possible D gene is TRBD1 (6 bases). CDR1 is SEHNR, CDR2 FQNEAQ, per germline (reference sequence). The CDR3 has 15 amino acids. The germline V and J ends were trimmed by 0 bases and 1 base, with 9 bases remaining between them. CDR3 coding DNA: TGTGCCAGCAGCTTAGCGTTAGGGGGGAACACTGAAGCTTTCTTT. Encoded protein: CASSLALGGNTEAFF. Using reference TRBV7-9 and TRBJ1-1 for the parts outside the CDR3, the full variable domain is DTGVSQNPRHKITKRGQNVTFRCDPISEHNRLYWYRQTLGQGPEFLTYFQNEAQLEKSRLLSDRFSAERPKGSFSTLEIQRTEQGDSAMYLCASSLALGGNTEAFFGQGTRLTVV.

The chain carries TRBV7-2 and TRBJ2-2, with D unresolved. Germline CDR1 reads SGHTA; CDR2 reads FQGNSA. Trimming stripped 1 base from V and 5 bases from J, with 5 bases between. This CDR3 is 13 amino acids long. The CDR3 nucleotides are TGTGCCAGCAGCTTAGTCCGGACCGGGGAGCTGTTTTTT. As protein: CASSLVRTGELFF. Using reference TRBV7-2 and TRBJ2-2 for the parts outside the CDR3, the full variable domain is GAGVSQSPSNKVTEKGKDVELRCDPISGHTALYWYRQSLGQGLEFLIYFQGNSAPDKSGLPSDRFSAERTGGSVSTLTIQRTQQEDSAVYLCASSLVRTGELFFGEGSRLTVL.

The V gene is TRBV7-2, the J gene TRBJ2-7; TRBD1 aligns across 11 bases. The CDR3 spans 16 residues. V shed 0 bases and J 4 bases; nucleotides not matched to a gene: 5. The germline V gene has CDR1 SGHTA and CDR2 FQGNSA. The DNA of the CDR3 is TGTGCCAGCAGCTTAGCGGACAGGGGGCCTCTTTACGAGCAGTACTTC. The encoded protein is CASSLADRGPLYEQYF.

The chain recombines TRBV3-1 (or the pseudogene TRBV3-2) with TRBJ2-2; maybe TRBD2 (5 bases). The V gene lost 0 bases and the J gene lost 5 bases, with 10 bases spanning the gap. This CDR3 has 15 amino acids. The germline gives CDR1 LGHDT, CDR2 YNNKEL (reference sequence). The CDR3 region is CASSQDLRETGELFF. The CDR3 DNA reads TGTGCCAGCAGCCAAGATCTTCGGGAAACCGGGGAGCTGTTTTTT.

This clone was recorded a few times. The chain recombines TRBV29-1 with TRBJ1-1, with 7 bases aligning to TRBD1. Germline assignment: CDR1 SQVTM and CDR2 ANQGSEA. V was pared by 3 bases and J by 1 base, with 2 bases of the junction left unmatched. The CDR3 has 13 amino acids. The CDR3 loop is CSVERGQNTEAFF. CDR3 nucleotides: TGCAGCGTTGAGAGGGGGCAGAACACTGAAGCTTTCTTT.

The chain carries TRBV3-1 (or the pseudogene TRBV3-2) and TRBJ1-4, with 9 bases that match TRBD1. The CDR3 consists of 14 residues. Trimming took 5 bases from V and 8 from J; bases not matched to a gene: 6. The V gene's germline CDR1 is LGHDT and CDR2 YNNKEL (reference sequence). CDR3 bases: TGTGCCAGCAGCTCCGGGACAGGGAAGGAAAAACTGTTTTTT. This translates into CASSSGTGKEKLFF.

V and J are TRBV27 and TRBJ2-7; 10 bases are a match to TRBD1. The CDR3 length is 13 residues. The V segment lost 8 bases and the J segment 2 bases; nucleotides outside the gene matches: 3. CDR1 and CDR2 (germline): MNHEY, SMNVEV (reference sequence). The CDR3 sequence: CASGDRGPYEQYF. In nucleotides, the CDR3 is TGTGCCAGCGGCGACAGGGGGCCCTACGAGCAGTACTTC.

The chain couples TRBV7-8 to TRBJ1-2; TRBD1 matches at 8 bases. After removal of 5 bases from V and 4 bases from J, the junction contained 3 bases not matched to a gene. This CDR3 has 13 amino acids. Germline V lookup: CDR1 SGHVS, CDR2 FQNEAQ. The DNA for the CDR3 is TGTGCCAGCAGCCCGGACAGGGCCTATGGCTACACCTTC. Protein product: CASSPDRAYGYTF.

This clone has just one count. The gene calls are TRBV7-2 and TRBJ2-7, with unresolved D. Looked up from germline, CDR1 is SGHTA and CDR2 is FQGNSA. The V end was cut by 2 bases, the J end by 5 bases, with 4 bases between. The CDR3 contains 11 residues. CDR3 sequence: CASSLLDEQYF. In DNA, the CDR3 is TGTGCCAGCAGCTTATTAGACGAGCAGTACTTC.

The chain recombines TRBV7-2 with TRBJ1-5; weak D call: TRBD1 (6 bases). The CDR3 extends over 15 amino acids. Germline CDR1 is SGHTA and CDR2 is FQGNSA. The V gene lost 7 bases and the J gene lost 5 bases, with 18 bases spanning the gap. The CDR3 DNA is TGTGCCAGCAAACTTAGATCAGGGGACCATCAGCCCCAGCATTTT. It specifies CASKLRSGDHQPQHF. The full variable domain, with the rest looked up from reference TRBV7-2 and TRBJ1-5, is GAGVSQSPSNKVTEKGKDVELRCDPISGHTALYWYRQSLGQGLEFLIYFQGNSAPDKSGLPSDRFSAERTGGSVSTLTIQRTQQEDSAVYLCASKLRSGDHQPQHFGDGTRLSIL.